This T cell receptor beta chain emerged from a study of naive and memory T cell subsets. Four PCR rounds used nested alpha and beta constant region primers plus the SP2 primer. For blood and skin samples, reverse transcription used TCR alpha and beta constant primers. Each CDR3 protein is one row after TCRdb ran MiXCR on the 5' RACE reads. The repertoire holds 45,000 to 55,000 distinct CDR3 sequences, with about 4.4% as singletons. To note about this clonotype: Its antigen remains unidentified.

Study-wide results and limits: The RNA method is potentially sensitive to activation and differentiation changes.

The trim removed 5 bases at V and 1 base at J, leaving 1 base unmatched. The CDR3 spans 13 residues. The library had UMIs added by 3' ligation of an oligonucleotide to TCR cDNA. Adult healthy volunteers gave 2.5 ml peripheral blood for whole-blood RNA. Cells were not sorted; total RNA input targeted roughly 1 to 1,100 ng. This rearrangement joins TRBV12-3 or TRBV12-4 to TRBJ2-7; 8 bases are a match to TRBD2. This clonotype was obtained from a female donor in good health. The CDR3 DNA sequence: TGTGCCAGCAGTCGCGGGGGGTCCTACGAGCAGTACTTC. This translates into CASSRGGSYEQYF.